This T cell receptor (beta chain) was sequenced for a study of CD8 T cells in ankylosing spondylitis. Study conclusions and caveats: Disease-linked clones had a CD8+ phenotype and relatively low frequency in peripheral blood. Blood of patients with ankylosing spondylitis appeared to be characterized by a TCR beta motif of eight highly homologous variants. Certain motif variants had earlier been reported in reactive arthritis synovial fluid and blood.

As for this clonotype: Its antigen is not identified.

Per the germline V gene, CDR1 is SEHNR and CDR2 is FQNEAQ (reference sequence). This CDR3 has 16 residues. Trimming left V 1 base short and J 2 bases short, with 13 bases between. MiXCR was run by TCRdb on the 5' RACE reads, yielding one entry per CDR3 protein. The sample consists of about 840,000 distinct CDR3 sequences, about an eighth of them appearing once. The clonotype comes from a male donor with ankylosing spondylitis. V and J are TRBV7-9 and TRBJ2-3, with D maybe TRBD1 (6 bases). The sample was blood, either unsorted or a sorted T cell fraction (not recorded which). CDR3 sequence (DNA): TGTGCCAGCAGCTTAGGCAGGGGCATTGACACAGATACGCAGTATTTT. It translates to CASSLGRGIDTDTQYF. Based on the CDR3 plus reference TRBV7-9 and TRBJ2-3, the full variable domain is DTGVSQNPRHKITKRGQNVTFRCDPISEHNRLYWYRQTLGQGPEFLTYFQNEAQLEKSRLLSDRFSAERPKGSFSTLEIQRTEQGDSAMYLCASSLGRGIDTDTQYFGPGTRLTVL.